These 13 T cell receptor beta chains were sequenced from one sample in a study of blood T cell repertoires in COVID-19. TCRdb's table, derived via immunoSEQ multiplex PCR, lists solely in-frame clones and lacks some. The sample carries some 90,000 clones, about 80% recorded once. Source material: peripheral blood. The source of these receptors is a woman in her 70s with acute or convalescent COVID-19.

Only a few counts were recorded for this clone. The chain is built from TRBV19 and TRBJ2-6; weak D call: TRBD1 (5 bases). Germline V gives CDR1 LNHDA, CDR2 SQIVND (reference sequence). V was cut by 1 base and J by 4 bases, with 8 bases left in between. This CDR3 contains 15 residues. CDR3 coding DNA: TGTGCCAGTAGTATAGGCGGACAAGGGGCCAACGTCCTGACTTTC. Translation gives CASSIGGQGANVLTF. The variable domain in full, completed from reference TRBV19 and TRBJ2-6, reads DGGITQSPKYLFRKEGQNVTLSCEQNLNHDAMYWYRQDPGQGLRLIYYSQIVNDFQKGDIAEGYSVSREKKESFPLTVTSAQKNPTAFYLCASSIGGQGANVLTFGAGSRLTVL.

The chain links TRBV27 to TRBJ2-3, with D tentatively TRBD2 (5 bases). With 4 bases removed from V and 1 base from J, the gap between germline ends came to 6 bases. The length of the CDR3 is 13 residues. CDR1 is MNHEY, CDR2 SMNVEV, per germline (reference sequence). DNA for the CDR3: TGTGCCAGCAGTTCCGGGGGCACAGATACGCAGTATTTT. Amino acid sequence: CASSSGGTDTQYF.

The rearrangement links TRBV6-1 to TRBJ1-5; D gene uncertain. The CDR3 length is 15 residues. With 2 bases removed from V and 0 bases from J, the gap between germline ends came to 8 bases. The V gene's germline CDR1 is MNHNS and CDR2 SASEGT. CDR3: CASSERPGSNQPQHF. The CDR3 DNA sequence: TGTGCCAGCAGTGAACGGCCGGGTAGCAATCAGCCCCAGCATTTT.

V and J are TRBV7-9 and TRBJ1-4; D remains unclear. The CDR3 has 15 residues. V was cut by 5 bases and J by 1 base, with 11 bases left in between. Germline V lookup: CDR1 SEHNR, CDR2 FQNEAQ (reference sequence). CDR3 bases: TGTGCCAGCAGCCCGCCGGGGAGAACTAATGAAAAACTGTTTTTT. Translating it yields CASSPPGRTNEKLFF.

The chain couples TRBV6-5 to TRBJ2-7; 12 bases fit TRBD2. Germline-derived CDR1 and CDR2 are MNHEY and SVGAGI. The CDR3 spans 15 residues. The V and J ends lost 4 bases and 4 bases, in that order; junction bases with no gene match: 5. The CDR3 DNA follows: TGTGCCAGCAGTTCTCTAGCGGGAGGGCAATACGAGCAGTACTTC. As protein: CASSSLAGGQYEQYF.

The rearrangement links TRBV5-4 to TRBJ2-3; TRBD2 matches at 8 bases. This CDR3 spans 17 amino acids. V was clipped by 1 base and J by 0 bases; unmatched bases: 7. The germline V gene has CDR1 SGHNT and CDR2 YYREEE (reference sequence). CDR3 in DNA: TGTGCCAGCAGCTTGACGGGGGGGACACCTAGCACAGATACGCAGTATTTT. This sequence encodes CASSLTGGTPSTDTQYF.

This clone showed up just once. This chain uses TRBV27 with TRBJ2-1; 13 positions match TRBD2. The CDR3 runs 16 residues. V was pared by 1 base and J by 7 bases, with 4 bases of the junction left unmatched. The germline CDR1 and CDR2 sequences are MNHEY and SMNVEV (reference sequence). The CDR3 DNA is TGTGCCAGCAGTTTATTGGGACTAGCGGGACGGAATGAGCAGTTCTTC. Its translation: CASSLLGLAGRNEQFF.

V usage is TRBV7-9 and J usage is TRBJ1-1; D might be TRBD1 (5 bases). V lost 1 base, J lost 3 bases, and 9 bases lay in between. The CDR3 runs to 14 residues. Germline V gene data show CDR1 as SEHNR and CDR2 as FQNEAQ (reference sequence). CDR3 sequence reads: CASSLGGSHTEAFF. DNA for the CDR3: TGTGCCAGCAGCTTAGGGGGCAGCCACACTGAAGCTTTCTTT. The variable domain in full, completed from reference TRBV7-9 and TRBJ1-1, reads DTGVSQNPRHKITKRGQNVTFRCDPISEHNRLYWYRQTLGQGPEFLTYFQNEAQLEKSRLLSDRFSAERPKGSFSTLEIQRTEQGDSAMYLCASSLGGSHTEAFFGQGTRLTVV.

This clone showed up just once. Compared with germline, one end of the junction differs, possibly owing to a read error. The V call is TRBV28, the J call TRBJ1-2, with D uncertain. This CDR3 spans 10 amino acids. Germline CDR1 reads MDHEN; CDR2 reads SYDVKM. For the CDR3, the DNA is TGTGCCAGCAGTGGAGAGACTTACCTCTTC. Translation: CASSGETYLF.

The V and J genes are TRBV12-3 or TRBV12-4 and TRBJ2-3; the match to TRBD1 covers 8 bases. Trimming at V came to 6 bases and at J to 6 bases, leaving 5 bases not matched to a gene. The CDR3 is 13 residues long. DNA for the CDR3: TGTGCCAGCAGCTGGACAGGGTTGGATACGCAGTATTTT. It encodes CASSWTGLDTQYF.

In its sample, this clone was seen a few times. The genes are TRBV10-3 and TRBJ2-1, with TRBD2 matching 8 bases. Germline CDR1 reads ENHRY; CDR2 reads SYGVKD. This CDR3 is 15 amino acids long. V shed 7 bases and J 7 bases; nucleotides not matched to a gene: 12. The DNA of the CDR3 is TGTGCCATCAACCCAGGGAGCGGGGGTCTGAATGAGCAGTTCTTC. Translated, it gives CAINPGSGGLNEQFF.

The V and J genes are TRBV12-3 or TRBV12-4 and TRBJ2-1, with D tentatively TRBD1 (6 bases). This CDR3 comprises 11 residues. The V end was cut by 1 base, the J end by 13 bases, with 8 bases between. The CDR3, as DNA: TGTGCCAGCAGTTTAGACAGGGAACAGTTCTTC. Its protein product is CASSLDREQFF.

This clone was recorded once. This chain connects TRBV5-6 to TRBJ1-1, with 8 bases matching TRBD1. Germline assignment: CDR1 SGHDT and CDR2 YYEEEE. J lost 1 base, V lost 0 bases, and 2 bases had no gene match. The CDR3 length is 15 residues. The CDR3 nucleotides are TGTGCCAGCAGCTTGGTAGGACAGGGGAACACTGAAGCTTTCTTT. Amino acids: CASSLVGQGNTEAFF.